This T cell receptor beta chain was sequenced for a study of blood T cell repertoires in COVID-19. The germline gives CDR1 KGHSH, CDR2 LQKENI. J was trimmed by 12 bases and V by 3 bases; bases with no gene match: 10. The length of the CDR3 is 13 residues. The method was immunoSEQ multiplex PCR; TCRdb's version includes in-frame clones alone and lacks a portion of them. This table has approximately 220,000 clones, around 84% appearing once. The receptor was derived from a woman aged 40 to 49 who had recovered from COVID-19. The rearrangement uses TRBV18 and TRBJ2-7; 8 nucleotides line up with TRBD1. The sequencing sample was made of PBMCs or T cells enriched from blood (not recorded which). The CDR3 sequence: CASSPNLDREVYF. Here the CDR3 DNA reads TGTGCCAGCTCACCGAACCTGGACAGGGAAGTGTACTTC. Combining the CDR3 with reference TRBV18 and TRBJ2-7 gives the whole variable domain NAGVMQNPRHLVRRRGQEARLRCSPMKGHSHVYWYRQLPEEGLKFMVYLQKENIIDESGMPKERFSAEFPKEGPSILRIQQVVRGDSAAYFCASSPNLDREVYFGPGTRLTVT.